Sequencing of this T cell receptor (beta chain) was carried out in a study of T cell repertoires in cytomegalovirus infection. About the study: Indications came from public TCR beta signatures; they pointed to CMV infection and to a matching HLA type.

Germline CDR1 is MNHNY and CDR2 is SVGAGI (reference sequence). The CDR3 is 15 residues long. V gave up 1 base and J gave up 6 bases; unmatched junction bases: 7. Via MiXCR, TCRdb re-called the reads, giving one row per CDR3 protein. Among approximately 390,000 distinct CDR3 sequences, roughly 36% were seen once, and the ten largest hold around an eighth. Details on this clonotype: Its target is unknown.

This receptor was obtained from a human donor in good health (CMV status not recorded). Some clones in this sample may be carry-over from other donors' samples. The sequencing used cultured PBMCs, collected from culture after CMV antigen stimulation. The J gene is TRBJ2-7, the V gene TRBV6-6; 9 bases are shared with TRBD1. CDR3 sequence: CASSYYRTGASEQYV. The CDR3 bases are TGTGCCAGCAGTTACTATCGGACAGGGGCTTCCGAGCAGTACGTC.